The 22 T cell receptor beta chains presented below share a single source sample, sequenced in a study of shared clonotypes between healthy human individuals (dated by TCRdb to about 2020). The library was built by means of the immunoSEQ multiplex PCR assay. TCRdb stores this immuneACCESS table with in-frame sequences only. Part of the clones is absent; in the studies checked, under half of the shortfall reflects unresolved V genes, and no reason is known for the rest. This sample lists 2,500,000 or so clones; around 94% were detected once. The ten biggest clones cover roughly 0.13% of the sample. The sample was naive CD4+ T cells sorted from blood. The sample's cell subset or site label is to be understood as: CD45RA+ positively selected. The receptors stem from a man between 18 and 35 years old in good health.

The rearrangement links TRBV9 to TRBJ1-3; perhaps TRBD1 as D (6 bases). V lost 0 bases and J lost 0, with 19 bases in between. The CDR3 is 19 residues long. The germline gives CDR1 SGDLS, CDR2 YYNGEE. CDR3 DNA sequence: TGTGCCAGCAGCGTAGACGAATACGGCAGGGGAGGCTCTGGAAACACCATATATTTT. Translating gives CASSVDEYGRGGSGNTIYF. The full variable domain, rest sourced from reference TRBV9 and TRBJ1-3, is DSGVTQTPKHLITATGQRVTLRCSPRSGDLSVYWYQQSLDQGLQFLIQYYNGEERAKGNILERFSAQQFPDLHSELNLSSLELGDSALYFCASSVDEYGRGGSGNTIYFGEGSWLTVV.

The rearrangement uses TRBV30 and TRBJ2-2, with 8 positions matching TRBD1. The CDR3 totals 15 residues. Germline CDR1 GTSNPN, CDR2 SVGIG (reference sequence). V shed 8 bases and J 4 bases; nucleotides not matched to a gene: 12. The CDR3 DNA follows: TGTGCCGGGAAGAAGGGACAGGTAGCCACCGGGGAGCTGTTTTTT. Translation: CAGKKGQVATGELFF.

A single count supports this clone. This chain uses TRBV4-1 with TRBJ1-2; D remains ambiguous. V dropped 7 bases and J dropped 6 bases, with 21 bases sitting between them. Germline V CDR1 and CDR2: MGHRA, YSYEKL. The CDR3 sequence is 15 residues long. The CDR3 DNA reads as TGCGCCAGCACACAGACGGATGGACCGGTGCATGGCTACACCTTC. This encodes CASTQTDGPVHGYTF.

This chain uses TRBV18 with TRBJ2-3, with 8 bases matching TRBD2. The CDR3 is 15 residues long. From germline, CDR1 is KGHSH and CDR2 LQKENI. Trimming took 1 base from V and 7 from J; bases not matched to a gene: 7. The CDR3 DNA reads as TGTGCCAGCTCACCACTAGCGGGACTTCGAAATACGCAGTATTTT. Encoded protein: CASSPLAGLRNTQYF.

This clone was seen once. V is TRBV7-2 and J is TRBJ1-2; D gene unclear. This CDR3 contains 12 residues. In germline, CDR1 is SGHTA, CDR2 FQGNSA. V lost 4 bases to trimming and J lost 9 bases, with 12 bases between them. The CDR3, as DNA: TGTGCCAGCAGCTCCCAGGCCGTGCGCTACACCTTC. Protein sequence: CASSSQAVRYTF.

V and J are TRBV21-1 and TRBJ2-2; the table's D call, TRBD1, has no DNA check behind it. TRBV21-1 is a recognized pseudogene. This CDR3 is 20 amino acids long. CDR3 nucleotide sequence: TGTGCCAGCAACATATACGGACAGGGGGTACGGTTAATGAACACCGGGGAGCTGTTTTTT. Encoded protein: CASNIYGQGVRLMNTGELFF.

Notes on this clone: One junction end does not reproduce the germline sequence, and a read error may be involved. The chain recombines TRBV11-2 with TRBJ2-5, with TRBD2 as a possible D gene (5 bases). The tail of the sequence fits TRBJ2-7 better, so the J call may be wrong. This CDR3 has 12 residues. Germline CDR1 and CDR2: SGHAT and FQNNGV. In nucleotides, the CDR3 is TGTGCCAGCAGCATAGACTACTACGAGCAGTACTTC. Translation gives CASSIDYYEQYF.

V usage is TRBV10-3 and J usage is TRBJ2-2, with TRBD1 matching over 7 bases. This CDR3 contains 15 residues. With 7 bases clipped from V and 1 base from J, the junction kept 6 bases outside the gene matches. CDR1 is ENHRY and CDR2 is SYGVKD in the germline V gene. The CDR3 loop is CAIKKGQLNTGELFF. The CDR3 nucleotides are TGTGCCATCAAGAAGGGACAGTTGAACACCGGGGAGCTGTTTTTT.

This sequence joins TRBV19 and TRBJ1-3; D is unclear. Germline CDR1 is LNHDA and CDR2 is SQIVND (reference sequence). This CDR3 has 13 residues. V shed 7 bases and J shed 0 bases, with 7 bases lying between them. CDR3 loop: CASNLFSGNTIYF. CDR3 in DNA: TGTGCCAGTAATCTCTTCTCTGGAAACACCATATATTTT.

CDR3 residues: CASRVGTATTDTQYF. CDR3 DNA: TGTGCCAGCAGGGTCGGGACGGCAACCACAGATACGCAGTATTTT. The chain couples TRBV2 to TRBJ2-3; D may match TRBD1 or TRBD2 (5 bases each). This CDR3 region has 15 residues. CDR1 and CDR2 (germline): SNHLY, FYNNEI. V was pared by 6 bases and J by 2 bases, with 15 bases between.

The chain carries TRBV27 and TRBJ2-7; tentatively, D is TRBD2 (5 bases). Germline CDR1 MNHEY, CDR2 SMNVEV (reference sequence). V lost 0 bases and J lost 6, with 9 bases in between. The CDR3 contains 13 residues. CDR3 bases: TGTGCCAGCAGTTTATCGAGAGGGCGCGAGCAGTACTTC. Translating it yields CASSLSRGREQYF.

A few counts support this clone. This chain joins TRBV30 and TRBJ1-1; weak D call: TRBD1 (5 bases). The germline V gene encodes CDR1 GTSNPN and CDR2 SVGIG (reference sequence). V gave up 7 bases and J gave up 1 base, with 10 bases separating them. The CDR3 has 12 amino acids. CDR3 protein: CASARGNTEAFF. Here the CDR3 DNA reads TGTGCCTCGGCGAGGGGGAACACTGAAGCTTTCTTT.

There are a few counts of this clone. This chain links TRBV6-1 with TRBJ1-5; 7 bases agree with TRBD1. Looked up from germline, CDR1 is MNHNS and CDR2 is SASEGT. Unmatched junction bases numbered 7, after V lost 5 bases and J lost 3 bases. This CDR3 contains 15 residues. CDR3 protein: CASSPGQSNNQPQHF. The CDR3 DNA sequence: TGTGCCAGCAGTCCGGGACAGAGCAACAATCAGCCCCAGCATTTT.

The J gene is TRBJ2-7, the V gene TRBV7-3; D remains ambiguous. Germline loops: CDR1 SGHTA, CDR2 FQGTGA. Trimming took off 1 base at V and 4 bases at J, with 8 bases between the two ends. This CDR3 has 13 residues. CDR3 bases: TGTGCCAGCAGCTTAAGACCAGAATACGAGCAGTACTTC. It encodes CASSLRPEYEQYF.

The chain employs TRBV28 and TRBJ2-7; D is perhaps TRBD1 (6 bases). Looked up from germline, CDR1 is MDHEN and CDR2 is SYDVKM. V was shortened by 4 bases and J by 10 bases, with 23 bases between the two germline ends. The CDR3 extends over 15 amino acids. The CDR3 spells CASSSPPGQLLGQYF. CDR3 bases: TGTGCCAGCAGTTCACCCCCGGGACAACTATTAGGACAGTACTTC.

This rearrangement joins TRBV7-2 to TRBJ2-3, with 9 bases lining up with TRBD2. The CDR3 covers 15 residues. Germline lookup yields CDR1 SGHTA and CDR2 FQGNSA. V gave up 0 bases and J gave up 6 bases; unmatched junction bases: 4. CDR3 coding DNA: TGTGCCAGCAGCTTAGCGAGGCTAGCGGGGGATACGCAGTATTTT. Its translation: CASSLARLAGDTQYF. Using reference TRBV7-2 and TRBJ2-3 for the parts outside the CDR3, the full variable domain is GAGVSQSPSNKVTEKGKDVELRCDPISGHTALYWYRQSLGQGLEFLIYFQGNSAPDKSGLPSDRFSAERTGGSVSTLTIQRTQQEDSAVYLCASSLARLAGDTQYFGPGTRLTVL.

The rearrangement joins TRBV7-2 to TRBJ2-2; TRBD2 agrees at 9 bases. Germline loops: CDR1 SGHTA, CDR2 FQGNSA. CDR3 length equals 16 residues. Losses at the gene ends were 1 base for V and 3 bases for J; bases not matched to a gene: 3. CDR3: CASSLGSGSYTGELFF. The CDR3 nucleotides are TGTGCCAGCAGCTTAGGTAGCGGGAGCTACACCGGGGAGCTGTTTTTT. Full variable domain (remainder filled in from reference TRBV7-2 and TRBJ2-2): GAGVSQSPSNKVTEKGKDVELRCDPISGHTALYWYRQSLGQGLEFLIYFQGNSAPDKSGLPSDRFSAERTGGSVSTLTIQRTQQEDSAVYLCASSLGSGSYTGELFFGEGSRLTVL.

The chain couples TRBV7-3 to TRBJ1-1; a possible D gene is TRBD1 (6 bases). Trimming shortened V by 6 bases and J by 10 bases, and 15 bases separated the two germline ends. CDR3 length: 12 residues. Germline assignment: CDR1 SGHTA and CDR2 FQGTGA. Here the CDR3 reads CASRRYRVGAFF. The CDR3 DNA is TGTGCCAGCAGGAGATACAGGGTGGGAGCTTTCTTT.

The chain is built from TRBV4-2 and TRBJ1-3; D is unclear. Germline CDR1 is LGHNA and CDR2 is YNFKEQ. Between the trimmed V and J ends, which lost 7 bases and 0 bases, there was a span of 13 bases. The CDR3 loop spans 15 amino acids. The CDR3 is CASNLLGFSGNTIYF. The CDR3 bases are TGTGCCAGCAACCTTCTGGGATTCTCTGGAAACACCATATATTTT.

This chain links TRBV7-9 with TRBJ2-3; either TRBD1 or TRBD2 may fit D (5 bases each). V was shortened by 6 bases and J by 6 bases, with 10 bases between the two germline ends. Germline values: CDR1 SEHNR, CDR2 FQNEAQ (reference sequence). This CDR3 spans 12 amino acids. The CDR3 DNA follows: TGTGCCAGCAGTCCCAGGGACGATACGCAGTATTTT. The encoded protein is CASSPRDDTQYF.

The chain couples TRBV5-4 to TRBJ1-4; 10 nucleotides agree with TRBD1. Germline loops: CDR1 SGHNT, CDR2 YYREEE (reference sequence). Trimming took 2 bases from V and 0 from J; bases not matched to a gene: 4. This CDR3 is built from 17 residues. CDR3 DNA sequence: TGTGCCAGCAGCTTTGGACAGGGGGGAACAACTAATGAAAAACTGTTTTTT. Encoded protein: CASSFGQGGTTNEKLFF.

CDR3 loop: CASSLRQISSYEQYF. The CDR3 bases are TGTGCCAGCAGCTTACGCCAGATAAGCTCATACGAGCAGTACTTC. This chain links TRBV11-2 with TRBJ2-7; the D is unclear. The CDR3 totals 15 residues. V was clipped by 2 bases and J by 4 bases, with 15 bases between them. Germline lookup yields CDR1 SGHAT and CDR2 FQNNGV. The full variable domain, its missing parts supplied by reference TRBV11-2 and TRBJ2-7, is EAGVAQSPRYKIIEKRQSVAFWCNPISGHATLYWYQQILGQGPKLLIQFQNNGVVDDSQLPKDRFSAERLKGVDSTLKIQPAKLEDSAVYLCASSLRQISSYEQYFGPGTRLTVT.